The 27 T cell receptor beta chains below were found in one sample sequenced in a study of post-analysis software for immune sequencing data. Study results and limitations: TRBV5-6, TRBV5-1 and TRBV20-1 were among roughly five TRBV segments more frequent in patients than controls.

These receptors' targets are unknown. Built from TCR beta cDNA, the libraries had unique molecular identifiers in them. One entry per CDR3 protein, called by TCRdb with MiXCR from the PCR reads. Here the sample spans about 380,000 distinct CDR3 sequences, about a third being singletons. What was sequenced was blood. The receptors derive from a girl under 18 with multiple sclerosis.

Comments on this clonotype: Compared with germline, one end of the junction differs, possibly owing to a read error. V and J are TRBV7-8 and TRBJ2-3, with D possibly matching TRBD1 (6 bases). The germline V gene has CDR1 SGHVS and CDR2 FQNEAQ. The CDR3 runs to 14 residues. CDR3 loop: CASSPQGNGDPQYF. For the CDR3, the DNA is TGTGCCAGCAGCCCACAGGGAAACGGAGATCCGCAGTATTTT.

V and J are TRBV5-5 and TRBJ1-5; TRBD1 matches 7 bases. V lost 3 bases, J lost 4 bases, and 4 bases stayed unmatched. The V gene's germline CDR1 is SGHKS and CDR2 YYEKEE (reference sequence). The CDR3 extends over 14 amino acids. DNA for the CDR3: TGTGCCAGCAGCTCGGGACAGAGTAATCAGCCCCAGCATTTT. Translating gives CASSSGQSNQPQHF. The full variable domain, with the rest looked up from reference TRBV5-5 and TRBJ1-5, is DAGVTQSPTHLIKTRGQQVTLRCSPISGHKSVSWYQQVLGQGPQFIFQYYEKEERGRGNFPDRFSARQFPNYSSELNVNALLLGDSALYLCASSSGQSNQPQHFGDGTRLSIL.

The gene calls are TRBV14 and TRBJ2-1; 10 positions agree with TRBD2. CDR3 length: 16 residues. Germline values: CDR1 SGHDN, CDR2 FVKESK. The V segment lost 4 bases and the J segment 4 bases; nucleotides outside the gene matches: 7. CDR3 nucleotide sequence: TGTGCCAGCAGCCCCCCACGGACTAGCGGATACAATGAGCAGTTCTTC. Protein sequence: CASSPPRTSGYNEQFF.

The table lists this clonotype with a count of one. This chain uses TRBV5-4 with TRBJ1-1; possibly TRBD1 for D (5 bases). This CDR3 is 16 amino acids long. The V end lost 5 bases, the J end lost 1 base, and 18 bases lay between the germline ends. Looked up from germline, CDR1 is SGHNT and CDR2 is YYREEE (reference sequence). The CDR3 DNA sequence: TGTGCCAGCAGTTACGGGGCCGGGACGCCGAACACTGAAGCTTTCTTT. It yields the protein CASSYGAGTPNTEAFF.

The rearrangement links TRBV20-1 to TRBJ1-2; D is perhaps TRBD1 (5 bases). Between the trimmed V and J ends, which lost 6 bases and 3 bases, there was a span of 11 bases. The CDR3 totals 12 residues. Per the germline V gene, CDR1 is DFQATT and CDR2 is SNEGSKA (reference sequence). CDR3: CSAGAIDYGYTF. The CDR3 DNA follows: TGCAGTGCCGGGGCTATTGACTATGGCTACACCTTC.

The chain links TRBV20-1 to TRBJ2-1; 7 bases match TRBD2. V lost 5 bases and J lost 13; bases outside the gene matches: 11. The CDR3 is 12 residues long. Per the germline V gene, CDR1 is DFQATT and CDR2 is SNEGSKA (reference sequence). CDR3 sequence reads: CSASKRAGKQFF. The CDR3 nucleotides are TGCAGTGCTTCGAAGCGAGCGGGAAAACAGTTCTTC.

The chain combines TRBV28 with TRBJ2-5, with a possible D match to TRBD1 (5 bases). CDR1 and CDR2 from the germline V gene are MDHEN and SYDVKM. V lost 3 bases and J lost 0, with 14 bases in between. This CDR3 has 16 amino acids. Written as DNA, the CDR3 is TGTGCCAGCAGTTTTGGACAACTTTTGTACCAAGAGACCCAGTACTTC. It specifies CASSFGQLLYQETQYF. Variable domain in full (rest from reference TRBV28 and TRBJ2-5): DVKVTQSSRYLVKRTGEKVFLECVQDMDHENMFWYRQDPGLGLRLIYFSYDVKMKEKGDIPEGYSVSREKKERFSLILESASTNQTSMYLCASSFGQLLYQETQYFGPGTRLLVL.

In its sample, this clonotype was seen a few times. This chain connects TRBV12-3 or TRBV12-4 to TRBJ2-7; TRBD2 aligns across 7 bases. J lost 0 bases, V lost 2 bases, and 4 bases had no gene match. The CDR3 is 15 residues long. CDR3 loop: CASSLTGGGSYEQYF. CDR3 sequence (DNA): TGTGCCAGCAGTTTAACAGGCGGGGGCTCCTACGAGCAGTACTTC.

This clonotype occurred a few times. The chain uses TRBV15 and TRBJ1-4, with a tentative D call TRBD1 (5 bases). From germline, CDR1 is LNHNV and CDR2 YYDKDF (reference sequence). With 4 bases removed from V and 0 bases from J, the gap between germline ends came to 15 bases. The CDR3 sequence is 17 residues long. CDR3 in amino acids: CATSKGNSLATNEKLFF. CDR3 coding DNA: TGTGCCACCAGCAAGGGGAATTCCCTTGCAACTAATGAAAAACTGTTTTTT.

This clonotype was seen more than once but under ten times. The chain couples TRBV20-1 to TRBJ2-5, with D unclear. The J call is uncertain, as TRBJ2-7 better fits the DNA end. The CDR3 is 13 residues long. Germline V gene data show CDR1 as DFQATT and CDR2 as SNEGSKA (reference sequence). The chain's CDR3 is CSASRNVAYEQYF. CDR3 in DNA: TGCAGTGCTTCTCGAAATGTAGCCTACGAGCAGTACTTC.

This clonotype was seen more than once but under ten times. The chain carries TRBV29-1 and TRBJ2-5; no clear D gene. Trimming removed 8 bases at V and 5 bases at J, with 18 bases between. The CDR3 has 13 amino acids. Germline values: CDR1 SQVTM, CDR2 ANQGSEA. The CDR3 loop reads CSHGGTGTETQYF. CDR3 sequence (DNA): TGCAGCCACGGTGGAACTGGAACGGAGACCCAGTACTTC.

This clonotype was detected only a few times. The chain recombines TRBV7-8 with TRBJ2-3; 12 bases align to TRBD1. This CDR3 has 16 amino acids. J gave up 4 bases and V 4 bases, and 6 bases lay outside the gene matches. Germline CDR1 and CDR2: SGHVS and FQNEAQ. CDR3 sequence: CASSSGTGGLADTQYF. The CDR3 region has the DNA TGTGCCAGCAGCTCCGGGACAGGGGGCCTCGCAGATACGCAGTATTTT.

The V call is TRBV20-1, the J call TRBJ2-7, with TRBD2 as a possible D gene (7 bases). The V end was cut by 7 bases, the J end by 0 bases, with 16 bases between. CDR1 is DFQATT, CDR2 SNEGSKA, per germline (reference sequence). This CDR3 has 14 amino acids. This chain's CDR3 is CSGAGRGASYEQYF. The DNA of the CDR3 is TGCAGTGGGGCTGGCCGGGGGGCCTCCTACGAGCAGTACTTC.

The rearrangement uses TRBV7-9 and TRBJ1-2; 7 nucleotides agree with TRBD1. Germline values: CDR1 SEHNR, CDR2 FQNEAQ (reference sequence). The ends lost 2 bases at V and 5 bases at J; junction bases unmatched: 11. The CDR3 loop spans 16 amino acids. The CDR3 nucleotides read TGTGCCAGCAGCTTAAGTGAGACAGAACAGGGGTATGGCTACACCTTC. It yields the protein CASSLSETEQGYGYTF.

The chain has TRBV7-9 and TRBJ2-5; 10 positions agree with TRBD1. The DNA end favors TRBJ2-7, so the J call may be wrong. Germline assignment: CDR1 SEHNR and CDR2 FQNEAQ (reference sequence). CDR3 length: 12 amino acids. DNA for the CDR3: TGTGCCTGCACCGGGGACAGGGGCGAGCAGTACTTC. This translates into CACTGDRGEQYF.

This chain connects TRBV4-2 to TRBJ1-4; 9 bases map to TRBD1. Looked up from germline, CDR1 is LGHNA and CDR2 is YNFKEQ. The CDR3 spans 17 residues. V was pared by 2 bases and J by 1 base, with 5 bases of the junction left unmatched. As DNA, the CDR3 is TGTGCCAGCAGCCAACAGGACAGGGGAAGAACTAATGAAAAACTGTTTTTT. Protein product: CASSQQDRGRTNEKLFF.

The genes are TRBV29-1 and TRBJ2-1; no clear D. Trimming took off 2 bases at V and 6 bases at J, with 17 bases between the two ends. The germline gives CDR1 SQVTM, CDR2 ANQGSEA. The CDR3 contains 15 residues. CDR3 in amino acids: CSVERVALIGNEQFF. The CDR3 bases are TGCAGCGTTGAAAGGGTGGCGTTGATTGGCAATGAGCAGTTCTTC.

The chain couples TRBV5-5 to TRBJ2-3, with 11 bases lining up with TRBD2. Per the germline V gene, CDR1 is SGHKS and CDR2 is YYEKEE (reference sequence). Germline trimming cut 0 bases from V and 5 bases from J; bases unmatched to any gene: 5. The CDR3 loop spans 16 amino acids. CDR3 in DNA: TGTGCCAGCAGCTTGGCCCCCCTAGCGGGGGGAGATACGCAGTATTTT. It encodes CASSLAPLAGGDTQYF.

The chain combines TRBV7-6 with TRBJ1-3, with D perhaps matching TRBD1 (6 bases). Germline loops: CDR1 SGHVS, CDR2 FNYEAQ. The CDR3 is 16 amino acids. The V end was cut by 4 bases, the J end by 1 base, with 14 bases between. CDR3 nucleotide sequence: TGTGCCAGCAGCTCGCGAACAGGGAAATCTGGAAACACCATATATTTT. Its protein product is CASSSRTGKSGNTIYF.

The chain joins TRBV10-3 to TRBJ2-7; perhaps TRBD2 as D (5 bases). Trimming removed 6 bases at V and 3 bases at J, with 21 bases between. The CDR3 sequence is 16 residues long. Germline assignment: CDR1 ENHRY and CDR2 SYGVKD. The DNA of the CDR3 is TGTGCCATCAGCAGACTAAAATGGGTAGGCTTCTACGAGCAGTACTTC. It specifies CAISRLKWVGFYEQYF.

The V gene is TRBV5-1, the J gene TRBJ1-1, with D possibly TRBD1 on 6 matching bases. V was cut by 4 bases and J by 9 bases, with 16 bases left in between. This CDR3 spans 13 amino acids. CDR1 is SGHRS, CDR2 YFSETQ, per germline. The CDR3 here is CASSPTTGPKAFF. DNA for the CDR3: TGCGCCAGCAGCCCAACTACAGGGCCTAAAGCTTTCTTT.

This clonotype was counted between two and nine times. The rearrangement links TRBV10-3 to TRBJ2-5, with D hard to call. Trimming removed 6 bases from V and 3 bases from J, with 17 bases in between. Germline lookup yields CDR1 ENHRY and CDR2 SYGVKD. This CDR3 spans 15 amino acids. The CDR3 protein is CAIREGRGLEETQYF. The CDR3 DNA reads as TGTGCCATCAGAGAAGGGCGTGGGTTAGAAGAGACCCAGTACTTC.

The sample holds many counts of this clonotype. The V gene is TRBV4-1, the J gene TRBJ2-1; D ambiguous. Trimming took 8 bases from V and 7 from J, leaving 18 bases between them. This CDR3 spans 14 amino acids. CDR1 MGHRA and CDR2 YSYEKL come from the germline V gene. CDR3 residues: CASGEVPGPNEQFF. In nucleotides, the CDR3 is TGCGCCAGCGGCGAGGTCCCCGGTCCAAATGAGCAGTTCTTC.

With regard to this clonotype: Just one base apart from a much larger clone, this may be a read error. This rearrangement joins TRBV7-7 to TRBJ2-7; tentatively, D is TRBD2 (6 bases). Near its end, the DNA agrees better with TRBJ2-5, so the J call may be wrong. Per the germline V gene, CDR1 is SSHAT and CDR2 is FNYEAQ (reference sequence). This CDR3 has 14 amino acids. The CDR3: CASSLTAGRGTQYF. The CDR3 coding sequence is TGTGCTAGCAGCTTAACGGCGGGAAGAGGGACCCAGTACTTC.

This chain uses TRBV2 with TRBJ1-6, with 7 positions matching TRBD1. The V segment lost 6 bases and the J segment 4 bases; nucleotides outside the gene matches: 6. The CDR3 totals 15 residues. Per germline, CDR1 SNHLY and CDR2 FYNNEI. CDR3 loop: CASRPGQRYNSPLHF. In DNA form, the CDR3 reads TGTGCCAGCAGACCGGGACAGAGATATAATTCACCCCTCCACTTT.

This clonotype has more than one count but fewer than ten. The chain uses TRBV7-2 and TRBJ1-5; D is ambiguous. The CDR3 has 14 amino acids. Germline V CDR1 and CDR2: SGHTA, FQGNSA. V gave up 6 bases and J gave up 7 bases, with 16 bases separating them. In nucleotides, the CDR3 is TGTGCCAGCAGTCCACGGTGGGTCCCCCAGCCCCAGCATTTT. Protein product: CASSPRWVPQPQHF.

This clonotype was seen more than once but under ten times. The CDR3 sequence is CASSLTGGSPADTQYF. The CDR3 DNA reads as TGCGCCAGCAGCTTGACGGGGGGTAGCCCCGCAGATACGCAGTATTTT. The chain is built from TRBV5-1 and TRBJ2-3, with 7 bases identical to TRBD2. Trimming cost V 1 base and J 4 bases; bases outside gene matches: 9. CDR1 and CDR2 from the germline V gene are SGHRS and YFSETQ. There are 16 residues in the CDR3. The whole variable domain, remainder taken from reference TRBV5-1 and TRBJ2-3, is KAGVTQTPRYLIKTRGQQVTLSCSPISGHRSVSWYQQTPGQGLQFLFEYFSETQRNKGNFPGRFSGRQFSNSRSEMNVSTLELGDSALYLCASSLTGGSPADTQYFGPGTRLTVL.